One sample yielded the 9 T cell receptor beta chains listed below, sequenced in a study of cytomegalovirus exposure and HLA in healthy donors. The protocol was immunoSEQ multiplex PCR, while the TCRdb copy is restricted to in-frame clones and leaves out a portion. The sample lists about 190,000 clones; around 84% were seen once. Sequenced material: PBMCs. These receptors came from a man aged 18 to 29 in good health and CMV-seropositive.

This clone was counted once. The chain links TRBV29-1 to TRBJ2-1; TRBD2 agrees at 8 bases. Germline lookup yields CDR1 SQVTM and CDR2 ANQGSEA. V shed 7 bases, J shed 7 bases, and the junction held 12 bases outside the gene matches. The CDR3 is made up of 14 amino acids. CDR3 nucleotide sequence: TGCAGCGGGGCAGGAGCGGGAGAGAAGAATGAGCAGTTCTTC. It encodes CSGAGAGEKNEQFF.

At least ten counts were recorded for this clone. CDR3 sequence (DNA): TGTGCCAGCAGCCAAGAACTAGCGGGAGTGGAGGAGCAGTACTTC. Amino acid sequence: CASSQELAGVEEQYF. The V call is TRBV4-2, the J call TRBJ2-7, with 11 bases fitting TRBD2. From germline, CDR1 is LGHNA and CDR2 YNFKEQ. This CDR3 spans 15 amino acids. Losses at the gene ends were 0 bases for V and 7 bases for J; bases not matched to a gene: 5.

The chain employs TRBV25-1 and TRBJ2-5; 7 bases are a match to TRBD2. The germline V gene has CDR1 MGHDK and CDR2 SYGVNS. This CDR3 region has 14 residues. J was trimmed by 4 bases and V by 2 bases; bases with no gene match: 4. The CDR3 region is CASSEPSGAETQYF. The CDR3 region has the DNA TGTGCCAGCAGTGAACCTAGCGGAGCAGAGACCCAGTACTTC.

This clone was recorded a few times. This sequence joins TRBV2 and TRBJ2-5; no clear D. With 5 bases removed from V and 3 bases from J, the gap between germline ends came to 4 bases. The V gene's germline CDR1 is SNHLY and CDR2 FYNNEI. This CDR3 is built from 11 residues. Here the CDR3 DNA reads TGTGCCAGCAGTCGTGAAGAGACCCAGTACTTC. Its translation is CASSREETQYF.

The chain is built from TRBV7-2 and TRBJ2-1, with 8 bases aligning to TRBD2. Germline values: CDR1 SGHTA, CDR2 FQGNSA. V gave up 5 bases and J gave up 8 bases; unmatched junction bases: 8. This CDR3 has 14 amino acids. CDR3 nucleotides: TGTGCCAGCAGCCGCGACCAGACTAGCGATGAGCAGTTCTTC. This translates into CASSRDQTSDEQFF.

The gene calls are TRBV5-1 and TRBJ2-3; 9 bases match TRBD2. This CDR3 region has 14 residues. Germline assignment: CDR1 SGHRS and CDR2 YFSETQ. Trimming removed 3 bases from V and 5 bases from J; junction bases left unmatched: 4. CDR3 nucleotide sequence: TGCGCCAGCAGCTCGCGGGAGGGACGAGATACGCAGTATTTT. Translation gives CASSSREGRDTQYF.

V is TRBV29-1 and J is TRBJ2-5; D gene ambiguous. The CDR3 totals 11 residues. Between the trimmed V and J ends, which lost 6 bases and 5 bases, there was a span of 10 bases. Germline CDR1 is SQVTM and CDR2 is ANQGSEA. This CDR3 is CSVESAETQYF. The CDR3 coding sequence is TGCAGCGTGGAGAGTGCGGAGACCCAGTACTTC. Together with reference TRBV29-1 and TRBJ2-5, the CDR3 gives the full variable domain: SAVISQKPSRDICQRGTSLTIQCQVDSQVTMMFWYRQQPGQSLTLIATANQGSEATYESGFVIDKFPISRPNLTFSTLTVSNMSPEDSSIYLCSVESAETQYFGPGTRLLVL.

This chain joins TRBV6-5 and TRBJ2-2; D perhaps matches TRBD2 (5 bases). The CDR3 is made up of 15 amino acids. The ends were cut back, 7 bases at V and 6 bases at J, with 18 bases in the middle. The germline CDR1 and CDR2 sequences are MNHEY and SVGAGI. CDR3 sequence (DNA): TGTGCCAGCACCCACGGGGTCCTACTGCCCGGGGAGCTGTTTTTT. Protein product: CASTHGVLLPGELFF.

This sequence joins TRBV6-5 and TRBJ1-5, with D perhaps TRBD1 (6 bases). V lost 6 bases and J lost 7, with 16 bases in between. The CDR3 is made up of 14 amino acids. Germline loops: CDR1 MNHEY, CDR2 SVGAGI. The CDR3 reads CASSRQGQGQPQHF. The CDR3 DNA is TGTGCCAGCAGCCGGCAGGGGCAGGGACAGCCCCAGCATTTT.